This record concerns one T cell receptor (beta chain) sequence. The antigen is not known. The CDR3 has 14 residues. The germline CDR1 and CDR2 sequences are LGHDT and YNNKEL (reference sequence). The sample belongs to a study of blood T cells in healthy people across ages. A second 7 to 11 cycle PCR used barcoded and J-beta primers. TCRdb fed the 5' RACE reads into MiXCR, producing one record per CDR3 protein. Found here are some 890,000 distinct CDR3 sequences, 25% to 30% of them singletons; the top ten hold 10% to 13%. General study results and limits: Among long-lived donors, naive CD4+ cells were more numerous and diversity higher than in aged donors.

The same data also contributed to another study, on T cells of mothers and their children. Turning to that study: All donors were healthy and Caucasian; they were a few mothers and their six children.

Input material: blood. This clonotype was obtained from a woman aged 40 to 50 in good health. V usage is TRBV3-1 and J usage is TRBJ2-5, with D possibly being TRBD1 or TRBD2 (6 bases each). The DNA end lines up better with TRBJ2-7; the J call may be wrong. CDR3 in DNA: TGTGCCAGCAGCCAGGGGGCTTTCGGGGGCGAGCAGTACTTC. Translating gives CASSQGAFGGEQYF.